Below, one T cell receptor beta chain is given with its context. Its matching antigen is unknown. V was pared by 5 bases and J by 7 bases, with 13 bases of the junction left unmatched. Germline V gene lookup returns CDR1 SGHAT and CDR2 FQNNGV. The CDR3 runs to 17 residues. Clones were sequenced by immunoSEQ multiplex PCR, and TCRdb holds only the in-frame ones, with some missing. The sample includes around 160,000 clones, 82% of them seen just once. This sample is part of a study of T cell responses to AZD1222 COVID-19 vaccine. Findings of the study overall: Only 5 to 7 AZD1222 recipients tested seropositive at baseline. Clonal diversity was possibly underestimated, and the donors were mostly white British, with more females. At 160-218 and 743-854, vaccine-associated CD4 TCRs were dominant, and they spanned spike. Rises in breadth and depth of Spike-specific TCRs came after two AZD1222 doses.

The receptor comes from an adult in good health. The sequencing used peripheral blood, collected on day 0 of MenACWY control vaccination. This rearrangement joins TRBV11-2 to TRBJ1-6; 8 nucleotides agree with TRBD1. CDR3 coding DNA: TGTGCCAGCAGCCCCCCCCGGACAGGGACAAGAAATTCACCCCTCCACTTT. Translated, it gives CASSPPRTGTRNSPLHF.